The 17 T cell receptor beta chains given below trace back to one sample, sequenced in a study of glioma-infiltrating T cells. Using RNA template, CDR3s of TCR alpha and beta were amplified with iRepertoire arm-PCR. TCRdb reprocessed the multiplex PCR reads with MiXCR, giving one entry per CDR3 protein. The repertoire holds a few hundred thousand distinct CDR3 sequences, with around 45% as singletons. Sequenced input: glioma tissue, nonneoplastic brain tissue, or PBMCs (not recorded which). The receptors were sampled from a human donor with low-grade glioma or glioblastoma, undergoing nonglioma brain surgery, or in good health (not recorded which).

The table lists this clonotype with many counts. This chain uses TRBV28 with TRBJ2-3; tentative D call: TRBD1 (5 bases). The CDR3 runs to 16 residues. CDR1 is MDHEN, CDR2 SYDVKM, per germline. V gave up 3 bases and J gave up 2 bases, with 15 bases separating them. CDR3 in DNA: TGTGCCAGCAGTTTTAGTATGGGGCGGATCACAGATACGCAGTATTTT. It yields the protein CASSFSMGRITDTQYF.

This clonotype was seen at least ten times. This chain uses TRBV7-9 with TRBJ2-3, with D perhaps assigned TRBD1 or TRBD2 (5 bases each). Trimming removed 11 bases from V and 2 bases from J, with 11 bases in between. Germline V gene sequence: CDR1 SEHNR, CDR2 FQNEAQ (reference sequence). The CDR3 contains 12 residues. The CDR3 nucleotides read TGTGCCCTTGGGGGATACACAGATACGCAGTATTTT. It specifies CALGGYTDTQYF.

V and J are TRBV4-3 and TRBJ1-1; maybe TRBD1 (5 bases). Germline CDR1 LGHNA, CDR2 YSLEER. The CDR3 is made up of 15 amino acids. V was cut by 0 bases and J by 1 base, with 9 bases left in between. The CDR3 DNA reads as TGCGCCAGCAGCCAAGATACGGGGGGGAACACTGAAGCTTTCTTT. It specifies CASSQDTGGNTEAFF.

The J gene is TRBJ2-6, the V gene TRBV12-3 or TRBV12-4; D possibly corresponds to TRBD2 (6 bases). The CDR3 covers 18 residues. The V and J ends lost 7 bases and 0 bases respectively, with 19 bases between them. CDR3 region: CASIYSRGLGSGANVLTF. CDR3 DNA sequence: TGTGCCAGCATCTACTCCCGGGGGTTAGGCTCTGGGGCCAACGTCCTGACTTTC.

This clonotype has a handful of counts. This chain links TRBV14 with TRBJ2-1, with unresolved D. V was clipped by 1 base and J by 6 bases, with 7 bases between them. The CDR3 is 13 residues long. Germline V gene sequence: CDR1 SGHDN, CDR2 FVKESK. The CDR3 region has the DNA TGTGCCAGCAGCCAAGGCTTCTTCAATGAGCAGTTCTTC. Amino acids: CASSQGFFNEQFF.

This clonotype was recorded once. CDR3: CASRPGLAGLSYNEQFF. The CDR3 DNA reads as TGTGCCAGCAGACCTGGACTAGCGGGACTCTCCTACAATGAGCAGTTCTTC. The chain carries TRBV6-2 or TRBV6-3 and TRBJ2-1; TRBD2 aligns across 12 bases. The CDR3 loop spans 17 amino acids. J gave up 0 bases and V 6 bases, and 6 bases lay outside the gene matches. CDR1 and CDR2 from the germline V gene are MNHEY and SVGEGT.

CDR3 protein: CSARISDRGNEQFF. Written as DNA, the CDR3 is TGCAGTGCTAGGATTAGCGATCGGGGCAATGAGCAGTTCTTC. V gene TRBV20-1 combines with J gene TRBJ2-1; TRBD2 is a possible D gene (5 bases). Germline V CDR1 and CDR2: DFQATT, SNEGSKA (reference sequence). V lost 3 bases and J 6 bases, leaving 15 bases between the germline ends. This CDR3 region has 14 residues.

Concerning this clonotype itself: One end of the junction varies from germline; a read error may be responsible. The chain is built from TRBV20-1 and TRBJ1-1; TRBD1 might be the D (6 bases). The CDR3 has 12 residues. Germline CDR1 is DFQATT and CDR2 is SNEGSKA (reference sequence). The CDR3 nucleotides read TGCAGTGCTAGAAGGGGGAACACTAAAGCTTTCTTT. Its protein product is CSARRGNTKAFF.

Worth noting for this clonotype: The missing conserved phenylalanine or tryptophan at the end of this CDR3 makes a read error likely. The genes are TRBV28 and TRBJ1-2; D uncertain. This CDR3 spans 12 amino acids. V was pared by 3 bases and J by 4 bases, with 6 bases between. The germline gives CDR1 MDHEN, CDR2 SYDVKM. CDR3 region: CASSLGGYGYTS. The CDR3 nucleotides are TGTGCCAGCAGTTTGGGCGGCTATGGCTACACCTCC.

The rearrangement joins TRBV2 to TRBJ1-6; the D gene is possibly TRBD1 (5 bases). Germline values: CDR1 SNHLY, CDR2 FYNNEI. The CDR3 runs 14 residues. V was clipped by 11 bases and J by 0 bases, with 11 bases between them. CDR3 coding DNA: TGTGCCGGGACCCTGAGCTCCTATAATTCACCCCTCCACTTT. Translating it yields CAGTLSSYNSPLHF. Complete variable domain (other parts from reference TRBV2 and TRBJ1-6): EPEVTQTPSHQVTQMGQEVILRCVPISNHLYFYWYRQILGQKVEFLVSFYNNEISEKSEIFDDQFSVERPDGSNFTLKIRSTKLEDSAMYFCAGTLSSYNSPLHFGNGTRLTVT.

Many counts were recorded for this clonotype. The V and J genes are TRBV7-9 and TRBJ1-1, with a weak D call TRBD1 (6 bases). The V gene lost 5 bases and the J gene lost 8 bases, with 12 bases spanning the gap. CDR3 length: 12 residues. The germline gives CDR1 SEHNR, CDR2 FQNEAQ (reference sequence). Here the CDR3 DNA reads TGTGCCAGCAGCCTACCAGGGGCCGAAGCTTTCTTT. As protein: CASSLPGAEAFF.

This clonotype occurred a few times. The genes are TRBV7-9 and TRBJ2-7; no firm D call. The CDR3 spans 16 residues. CDR1 and CDR2 from the germline V gene are SEHNR and FQNEAQ (reference sequence). The ends were cut back, 5 bases at V and 0 bases at J, with 17 bases in the middle. CDR3 sequence: CASSVPYPPSSYEQYF. The CDR3 coding sequence is TGTGCCAGCAGCGTTCCTTATCCCCCTTCCTCCTACGAGCAGTACTTC.

In regard to this clonotype: A junction boundary mismatches the germline segment, possibly from a read error. CDR3: CVSSQDPGGPGNTIYF. CDR3 nucleotides: TGCGTCAGCAGCCAAGATCCGGGTGGGCCTGGAAACACCATATATTTT. V is TRBV4-1 and J is TRBJ1-3; no definite D call. From germline, CDR1 is MGHRA and CDR2 YSYEKL. This CDR3 has 16 residues.

For this clonotype: This may come from a read error, since a much larger clone is one base off. This chain links TRBV20-1 with TRBJ2-7; D gene uncertain. Germline V gene lookup returns CDR1 DFQATT and CDR2 SNEGSKA (reference sequence). The CDR3 is made up of 12 amino acids. V dropped 0 bases and J dropped 2 bases, with 5 bases sitting between them. In DNA form, the CDR3 reads TGCAGTGCTAGAGAGGATACCTACGAGCAGTACTTC. The encoded protein is CSAREDTYEQYF.

The chain carries TRBV7-3 and TRBJ2-5; D tentatively reads TRBD1 or TRBD2 (5 bases each). V was clipped by 5 bases and J by 5 bases, with 12 bases between them. Germline CDR1 is SGHTA and CDR2 is FQGTGA. CDR3 length equals 13 residues. CDR3 nucleotide sequence: TGTGCCAGCAGCATGGGGACGGGGGAGACCCAGTACTTC. This encodes CASSMGTGETQYF.

This clonotype turned up a few times. The chain has TRBV28 and TRBJ2-7; 14 nucleotides line up with TRBD2. This CDR3 comprises 17 residues. With V trimmed by 11 bases and J by 8 bases, 20 bases remained unmatched. CDR1 and CDR2 (germline): MDHEN, SYDVKM. CDR3 nucleotides: TGTGCCCTAGGGACAGCGAGACTAGCGGGAGGGCCCTCGAAGCAGTACTTC. It encodes CALGTARLAGGPSKQYF.

The CDR3 reads CASSLTFRSSGEQYF. DNA for the CDR3: TGTGCCAGCAGTTTAACTTTTCGGTCTTCGGGCGAGCAGTACTTC. V gene TRBV28 combines with J gene TRBJ2-7; D not resolved. The CDR3 length is 15 residues. Germline lookup yields CDR1 MDHEN and CDR2 SYDVKM. V dropped 2 bases and J dropped 6 bases, with 17 bases sitting between them.